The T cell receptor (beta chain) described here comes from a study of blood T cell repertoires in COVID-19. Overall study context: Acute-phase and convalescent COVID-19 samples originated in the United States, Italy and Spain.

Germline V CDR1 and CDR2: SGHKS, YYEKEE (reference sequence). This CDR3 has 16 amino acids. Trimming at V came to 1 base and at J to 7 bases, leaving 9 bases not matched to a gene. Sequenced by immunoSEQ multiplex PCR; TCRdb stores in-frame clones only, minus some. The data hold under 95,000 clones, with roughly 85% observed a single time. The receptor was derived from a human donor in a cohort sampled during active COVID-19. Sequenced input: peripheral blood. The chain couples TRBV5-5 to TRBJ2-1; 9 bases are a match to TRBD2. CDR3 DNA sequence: TGTGCCAGCAGCTTGTCCGGCGGGAGGGTTTGGAATGAGCAGTTCTTC. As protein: CASSLSGGRVWNEQFF.